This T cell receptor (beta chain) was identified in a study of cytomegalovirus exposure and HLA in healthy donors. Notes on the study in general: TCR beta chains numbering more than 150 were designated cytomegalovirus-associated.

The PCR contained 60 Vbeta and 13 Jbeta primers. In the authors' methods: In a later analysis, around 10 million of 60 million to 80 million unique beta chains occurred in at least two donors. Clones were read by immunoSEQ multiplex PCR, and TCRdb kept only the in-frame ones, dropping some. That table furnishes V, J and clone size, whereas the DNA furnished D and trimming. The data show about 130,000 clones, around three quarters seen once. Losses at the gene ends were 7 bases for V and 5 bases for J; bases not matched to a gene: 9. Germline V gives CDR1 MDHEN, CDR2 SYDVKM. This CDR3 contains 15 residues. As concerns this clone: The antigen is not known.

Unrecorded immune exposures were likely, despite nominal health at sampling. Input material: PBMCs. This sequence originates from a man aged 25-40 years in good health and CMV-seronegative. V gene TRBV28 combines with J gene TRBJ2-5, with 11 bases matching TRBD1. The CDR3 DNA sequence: TGTGCCAGCACCGAAAGGGACAGGGGGTGGGAGACCCAGTACTTC. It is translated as CASTERDRGWETQYF.